This passage covers 26 T cell receptor beta chains from one sample sequenced in a study of beta chain features in type 1 diabetes. The isolated RNA, all of it, was reverse transcribed, so expressed TCRB transcripts were what got sequenced. Profiled with immunoSEQ multiplex PCR; TCRdb holds only in-frame clones, not every one. This table holds a few hundred thousand clones, approximately 10% found once. Input material: naive CD4+ T cells from blood. These TCRs come from a woman in her thirties in good health.

The V and J genes are TRBV7-9 and TRBJ2-3, with 7 bases lining up with TRBD2. This CDR3 spans 16 amino acids. In germline, CDR1 is SEHNR, CDR2 FQNEAQ (reference sequence). Germline trimming cut 3 bases from V and 5 bases from J; bases unmatched to any gene: 11. CDR3 loop: CASSFRRLALGDTQYF. In DNA form, the CDR3 reads TGTGCCAGCAGCTTCCGGCGACTAGCATTAGGAGATACGCAGTATTTT.

There are a few counts of this clone. The rearrangement joins TRBV2 to TRBJ2-7; D unresolved. Germline V gives CDR1 SNHLY, CDR2 FYNNEI. Trimming cost V 4 bases and J 0 bases, with 4 bases left between them. This CDR3 region has 12 residues. CDR3 in DNA: TGTGCCAGCAGTGCCAGCTCCTACGAGCAGTACTTC. This sequence encodes CASSASSYEQYF.

The chain has TRBV19 and TRBJ2-3; the match to TRBD1 covers 9 bases. The V gene end was trimmed by 4 bases and the J gene end by 8 bases; junction bases not matched to a gene: 10. The germline V gene has CDR1 LNHDA and CDR2 SQIVND (reference sequence). This CDR3 has 15 residues. The CDR3 spells CASSKEQGAGGTQYF. CDR3 coding DNA: TGTGCCAGTAGTAAAGAACAGGGGGCCGGCGGTACGCAGTATTTT.

This clone was counted only a few times. This chain uses TRBV27 with TRBJ2-7; 8 nucleotides align to TRBD2. This CDR3 comprises 14 residues. Trimming took 3 bases from V and 2 from J; bases not matched to a gene: 3. Germline assignment: CDR1 MNHEY and CDR2 SMNVEV (reference sequence). In nucleotides, the CDR3 is TGTGCCAGCAGTTTTGCGGGAGGACCCTACGAGCAGTACTTC. Translated: CASSFAGGPYEQYF.

The rearrangement uses TRBV9 and TRBJ2-1, with 10 bases matching TRBD2. Germline values: CDR1 SGDLS, CDR2 YYNGEE. V shed 6 bases and J 4 bases; nucleotides not matched to a gene: 10. This CDR3 spans 16 amino acids. The CDR3 spells CASTGGLAGEYNEQFF. Here the CDR3 DNA reads TGTGCCAGCACCGGGGGGCTAGCGGGAGAGTACAATGAGCAGTTCTTC.

This clone appeared many times. The rearrangement uses TRBV23-1 and TRBJ2-5; D gene ambiguous. TRBV23-1 is identified as an open reading frame with a role that is uncertain. CDR3 length: 10 amino acids. Trimming stripped 6 bases from V and 4 bases from J, with 3 bases between. DNA for the CDR3: TGCGCCAGCAGCCGAGAGACCCAGTACTTC. Translating it yields CASSRETQYF.

The chain links TRBV27 to TRBJ2-5; D unclear. Trimming left V 5 bases short and J 5 bases short, with 6 bases between. This CDR3 is 11 amino acids long. The V gene's germline CDR1 is MNHEY and CDR2 SMNVEV (reference sequence). For the CDR3, the DNA is TGTGCCAGCAGTAAAGCGGAGACCCAGTACTTC. It translates to CASSKAETQYF.

The sample holds a few counts of this clone. The chain has TRBV19 and TRBJ2-1, with D possibly matching TRBD2 (6 bases). Germline V gene data show CDR1 as LNHDA and CDR2 as SQIVND (reference sequence). This CDR3 has 15 residues. With 6 bases removed from V and 4 bases from J, the gap between germline ends came to 16 bases. CDR3 residues: CASRKPGLLYNEQFF. The CDR3 DNA sequence: TGTGCCAGTAGAAAGCCGGGACTTCTGTACAATGAGCAGTTCTTC.

In this sample, this clone turned up a few times. The chain is built from TRBV7-9 and TRBJ2-2; D is undetermined. There are 14 residues in the CDR3. CDR1 SEHNR and CDR2 FQNEAQ come from the germline V gene (reference sequence). V was clipped by 3 bases and J by 2 bases, with 7 bases between them. The CDR3 coding sequence is TGTGCCAGCAGCTTTGCTATAAACACCGGGGAGCTGTTTTTT. Protein sequence: CASSFAINTGELFF.

There are a few counts of this clone. The V and J genes are TRBV28 and TRBJ2-1; 9 bases agree with TRBD2. Germline-derived CDR1 and CDR2 are MDHEN and SYDVKM. V lost 6 bases to trimming and J lost 10 bases; unmatched junction nucleotides: 16. This CDR3 has 16 amino acids. DNA of the CDR3: TGTGCCAGCAGCTCCCCCGGTCTAGCGGGAAGGGAGGAGCAGTTCTTC. This codes for CASSSPGLAGREEQFF.

The chain links TRBV18 to TRBJ2-1; 11 nucleotides line up with TRBD2. Germline V gene sequence: CDR1 KGHSH, CDR2 LQKENI. The CDR3 runs to 15 residues. V was pared by 3 bases and J by 7 bases, with 5 bases of the junction left unmatched. CDR3 coding DNA: TGTGCCAGCTCACCGTATACTAGCGGGAGAAATGAGCAGTTCTTC. This sequence encodes CASSPYTSGRNEQFF.

The chain joins TRBV11-2 to TRBJ2-1; 7 nucleotides agree with TRBD1. With 5 bases clipped from V and 7 bases from J, the junction kept 8 bases outside the gene matches. This CDR3 comprises 14 residues. CDR1 and CDR2 from the germline V gene are SGHAT and FQNNGV. The CDR3: CASSPQGERNEQFF. The CDR3 coding sequence is TGTGCCAGCAGCCCCCAGGGGGAGCGGAATGAGCAGTTCTTC.

Only a few counts were recorded for this clone. The J gene is TRBJ2-3, the V gene TRBV4-3; 12 nucleotides align to TRBD2. Germline trimming cut 1 base from V and 5 bases from J; bases unmatched to any gene: 7. The CDR3 has 17 residues. The germline gives CDR1 LGHNA, CDR2 YSLEER. CDR3: CASSQVPSGRAIDTQYF. The CDR3 bases are TGCGCCAGCAGCCAAGTTCCTAGCGGGAGGGCGATAGATACGCAGTATTTT.

The chain recombines TRBV4-2 with TRBJ1-2; 7 positions match TRBD1. The V and J ends lost 6 bases and 1 base, in that order; junction bases with no gene match: 5. Germline V CDR1 and CDR2: LGHNA, YNFKEQ. The length of the CDR3 is 14 residues. This CDR3 is CASSKDRINYGYTF. CDR3 DNA sequence: TGTGCCAGCAGTAAGGACAGGATTAACTATGGCTACACCTTC.

This clone was found a few times. The V gene is TRBV15, the J gene TRBJ2-7; TRBD2 might be the D (5 bases). Trimming cost V 0 bases and J 5 bases, with 14 bases left between them. Germline values: CDR1 LNHNV, CDR2 YYDKDF (reference sequence). The CDR3 has 15 residues. CDR3 nucleotides: TGTGCCACCAGCAGAGAGGTCAGCTGGACTGACGAGCAGTACTTC. This translates into CATSREVSWTDEQYF.

This clone has only a few counts. The J gene is TRBJ1-3, the V gene TRBV7-3; unclear D gene. Germline V lookup: CDR1 SGHTA, CDR2 FQGTGA. Between the trimmed V and J ends, which lost 2 bases and 0 bases, there was a span of 5 bases. This CDR3 has 14 residues. The CDR3 is CASSLPGSGNTIYF. Written as DNA, the CDR3 is TGTGCCAGCAGCTTACCAGGCTCTGGAAACACCATATATTTT.

This chain joins TRBV7-3 and TRBJ2-7; 7 bases map to TRBD2. Germline CDR1 SGHTA, CDR2 FQGTGA. The CDR3 is made up of 14 amino acids. After removal of 4 bases from V and 1 base from J, the junction contained 4 bases not matched to a gene. The CDR3 sequence: CASSSSGASYEQYF. As DNA, the CDR3 is TGTGCCAGCAGCTCGAGCGGGGCTTCCTACGAGCAGTACTTC. Full variable domain (outside the CDR3, taken from reference TRBV7-3 and TRBJ2-7): GAGVSQTPSNKVTEKGKYVELRCDPISGHTALYWYRQSLGQGPEFLIYFQGTGAADDSGLPNDRFFAVRPEGSVSTLKIQRTERGDSAVYLCASSSSGASYEQYFGPGTRLTVT.

The chain joins TRBV23-1 to TRBJ2-1, with 9 bases lining up with TRBD1. Being an ORF, TRBV23-1 has a function that is uncertain. V shed 7 bases, J shed 10 bases, and the junction held 20 bases outside the gene matches. The CDR3 covers 17 residues. This CDR3 is CASNRDRATPNPGEQFF. The CDR3, as DNA: TGCGCCAGCAACCGGGACAGGGCCACTCCAAATCCTGGGGAGCAGTTCTTC.

This clone occurred a few times. The rearrangement links TRBV4-3 to TRBJ2-2; 8 bases line up with TRBD2. J lost 2 bases, V lost 4 bases, and 3 bases had no gene match. CDR1 is LGHNA and CDR2 is YSLEER in the germline V gene. The CDR3 is made up of 15 amino acids. The CDR3 region has the DNA TGCGCCAGCAGCCCCAGCGGGGGAAACACCGGGGAGCTGTTTTTT. This translates into CASSPSGGNTGELFF.

For the CDR3, the DNA is TGTGCCAGCAGCACGACAGGGACCTACGAGCAGTACTTC. This codes for CASSTTGTYEQYF. This rearrangement joins TRBV27 to TRBJ2-7; TRBD1 matches at 7 bases. The trim removed 6 bases at V and 2 bases at J, leaving 4 bases unmatched. The CDR3 spans 13 residues. The germline V gene encodes CDR1 MNHEY and CDR2 SMNVEV (reference sequence).

The J gene is TRBJ2-2, the V gene TRBV4-2; 9 bases are shared with TRBD2. The CDR3 runs 17 residues. Germline trimming cut 2 bases from V and 2 bases from J; bases unmatched to any gene: 6. Looked up from germline, CDR1 is LGHNA and CDR2 is YNFKEQ. The CDR3 reads CASSQPTSGDNTGELFF. The CDR3 bases are TGTGCCAGCAGCCAACCGACTAGCGGAGACAACACCGGGGAGCTGTTTTTT.

This clone was recorded a few times. This same CDR3 is encoded by further DNA sequences in the sample. The CDR3 protein is CASSSTYEQYF. In DNA, the CDR3 is TGTGCCAGCAGCTCTACCTACGAGCAGTACTTC. The chain carries TRBV7-2 and TRBJ2-7, with D uncertain. Germline V lookup: CDR1 SGHTA, CDR2 FQGNSA. The CDR3 has 11 amino acids. V was shortened by 4 bases and J by 2 bases, with 3 bases between the two germline ends. The full variable domain, completed using reference TRBV7-2 and TRBJ2-7, is GAGVSQSPSNKVTEKGKDVELRCDPISGHTALYWYRQSLGQGLEFLIYFQGNSAPDKSGLPSDRFSAERTGGSVSTLTIQRTQQEDSAVYLCASSSTYEQYFGPGTRLTVT.

The rearrangement links TRBV2 to TRBJ1-1, with D maybe TRBD1 (5 bases). Germline-derived CDR1 and CDR2 are SNHLY and FYNNEI. V was pared by 3 bases and J by 3 bases, with 8 bases between. The CDR3 sequence is 13 residues long. In DNA form, the CDR3 reads TGTGCCAGCAGTGACGGAGGGGACACTGAAGCTTTCTTT. Amino acids: CASSDGGDTEAFF.

This clone was found a few times. V is TRBV9 and J is TRBJ2-7; 8 nucleotides agree with TRBD2. V was clipped by 2 bases and J by 1 base; unmatched bases: 11. The CDR3 loop spans 17 amino acids. The germline V gene has CDR1 SGDLS and CDR2 YYNGEE. The CDR3: CASSVNPAGAGSYEQYF. The DNA of the CDR3 is TGTGCCAGCAGCGTCAACCCAGCGGGAGCTGGGTCCTACGAGCAGTACTTC. The full variable domain, rest sourced from reference TRBV9 and TRBJ2-7, is DSGVTQTPKHLITATGQRVTLRCSPRSGDLSVYWYQQSLDQGLQFLIQYYNGEERAKGNILERFSAQQFPDLHSELNLSSLELGDSALYFCASSVNPAGAGSYEQYFGPGTRLTVT.

This chain uses TRBV28 with TRBJ1-1, with TRBD1 matching over 11 bases. J was trimmed by 4 bases and V by 8 bases; bases with no gene match: 3. This CDR3 has 13 residues. Germline CDR1 MDHEN, CDR2 SYDVKM. CDR3 DNA sequence: TGTGCCAGCGCCGGACAGGGGGCCACTGAAGCTTTCTTT. It specifies CASAGQGATEAFF.

This clone was counted a few times. This rearrangement joins TRBV5-6 to TRBJ2-3; 7 positions match TRBD1. Trimming removed 1 base from V and 5 bases from J; junction bases left unmatched: 7. The CDR3 loop spans 15 amino acids. Germline V gene sequence: CDR1 SGHDT, CDR2 YYEEEE. The CDR3 DNA sequence: TGTGCCAGCAGCTTGTTTGACAGGGACCAAGATACGCAGTATTTT. This encodes CASSLFDRDQDTQYF. Complete variable domain (other parts from reference TRBV5-6 and TRBJ2-3): DAGVTQSPTHLIKTRGQQVTLRCSPKSGHDTVSWYQQALGQGPQFIFQYYEEEERQRGNFPDRFSGHQFPNYSSELNVNALLLGDSALYLCASSLFDRDQDTQYFGPGTRLTVL.